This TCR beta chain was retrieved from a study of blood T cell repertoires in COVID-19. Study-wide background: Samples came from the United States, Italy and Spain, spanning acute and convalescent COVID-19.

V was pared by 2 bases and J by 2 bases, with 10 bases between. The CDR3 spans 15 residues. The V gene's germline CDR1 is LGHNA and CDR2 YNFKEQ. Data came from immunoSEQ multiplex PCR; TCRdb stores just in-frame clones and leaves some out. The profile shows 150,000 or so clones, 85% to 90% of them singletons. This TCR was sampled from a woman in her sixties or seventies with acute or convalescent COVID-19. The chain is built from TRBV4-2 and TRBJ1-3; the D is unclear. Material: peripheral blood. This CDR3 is CASSQSRGAGNTIYF. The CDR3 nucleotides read TGTGCCAGCAGCCAATCCCGGGGTGCTGGAAACACCATATATTTT.